The 15 T cell receptor beta chains presented below share a single source sample, sequenced in a study of blood T cell repertoires in COVID-19. This table comes from immunoSEQ multiplex PCR, and its TCRdb copy is limited to in-frame clones, with some not included. The table has about 240,000 clones, around nine tenths seen once. The sequencing sample was made of peripheral blood. These receptors were obtained from a woman in her sixties or seventies with active or convalescent COVID-19.

The rearrangement links TRBV13 to TRBJ1-2, with D perhaps TRBD1 (6 bases). This CDR3 region has 15 residues. Germline values: CDR1 PRHDT, CDR2 FYEKMQ (reference sequence). V lost 0 bases, J lost 8 bases, and 16 bases lay in between. CDR3 protein: CASSLGRGRTRGYTF. The CDR3 region has the DNA TGTGCCAGCAGCTTAGGCAGGGGACGGACTAGAGGCTACACCTTC. Looking up the rest from reference TRBV13 and TRBJ1-2 gives the full variable domain: AAGVIQSPRHLIKEKRETATLKCYPIPRHDTVYWYQQGPGQDPQFLISFYEKMQSDKGSIPDRFSAQQFSDYHSELNMSSLELGDSALYFCASSLGRGRTRGYTFGSGTRLTVV.

The chain joins TRBV14 to TRBJ1-1, with TRBD1 matching 7 bases. After removal of 5 bases from V and 5 bases from J, the junction contained 8 bases not matched to a gene. Germline V CDR1 and CDR2: SGHDN, FVKESK. This CDR3 spans 14 amino acids. The CDR3 sequence is CASSSRPGGTEAFF. The CDR3 bases are TGTGCCAGCAGCTCACGGCCAGGGGGGACTGAAGCTTTCTTT.

This clone has more than one count but fewer than ten. The CDR3 here is CATSDFVRGLWNEKLFF. The CDR3 DNA reads TGTGCCACCAGTGATTTTGTCAGGGGGTTATGGAATGAAAAACTGTTTTTT. This chain uses TRBV24-1 with TRBJ1-4; 7 positions match TRBD1. V was pared by 1 base and J by 5 bases, with 9 bases of the junction left unmatched. Germline CDR1 and CDR2: KGHDR and SFDVKD. The CDR3 is made up of 17 amino acids.

This sequence joins TRBV5-1 and TRBJ1-2; 9 bases map to TRBD1. The germline V gene has CDR1 SGHRS and CDR2 YFSETQ. The CDR3 totals 15 residues. Trimming took 4 bases from V and 6 from J; bases not matched to a gene: 10. This CDR3 reads CASSPWYGTGNGYTF. Here the CDR3 DNA reads TGCGCCAGCAGCCCTTGGTATGGGACAGGGAATGGCTACACCTTC.

The chain recombines TRBV3-1 (or the pseudogene TRBV3-2) with TRBJ2-3; D is ambiguous. Trimming removed 2 bases at V and 0 bases at J, with 9 bases between. The CDR3 consists of 15 residues. Germline V gene data show CDR1 as LGHDT and CDR2 as YNNKEL (reference sequence). The CDR3 sequence is CASSQSTVSTDTQYF. The CDR3 DNA reads TGTGCCAGCAGCCAATCTACGGTGAGCACAGATACGCAGTATTTT.

The gene calls are TRBV19 and TRBJ1-3; no firm D call. The CDR3 covers 14 residues. Deletions cut 7 bases from V and 0 bases from J, with 10 bases between. Germline V lookup: CDR1 LNHDA, CDR2 SQIVND (reference sequence). CDR3 sequence reads: CASTTTISGNTIYF. The CDR3 DNA sequence: TGTGCCAGTACCACGACTATCTCTGGAAACACCATATATTTT.

J is TRBJ1-2 and V is TRBV7-2; no clear D gene. Trimming cost V 2 bases and J 4 bases, with 20 bases left between them. The CDR3 consists of 17 residues. CDR1 is SGHTA, CDR2 FQGNSA, per germline. CDR3 DNA sequence: TGTGCCAGCAGCTTACTATTAGGACTTTCCCGGGCCTATGGCTACACCTTC. It yields the protein CASSLLLGLSRAYGYTF.

This clone was counted only a few times. V and J are TRBV19 and TRBJ1-4; no clear D. Per the germline V gene, CDR1 is LNHDA and CDR2 is SQIVND (reference sequence). This CDR3 is built from 14 residues. Trimming stripped 5 bases from V and 8 bases from J, with 15 bases between. The CDR3 DNA reads TGTGCCAGTAGTGTGACCCCCGAGGGAGAAAAACTGTTTTTT. This codes for CASSVTPEGEKLFF.

The chain combines TRBV27 with TRBJ1-2; 7 nucleotides line up with TRBD1. V trimming: 5 bases; J trimming: 1 base; junction bases outside the gene matches: 7. Germline values: CDR1 MNHEY, CDR2 SMNVEV (reference sequence). CDR3 length: 15 amino acids. The CDR3 loop reads CASSPRDSFNYGYTF. The CDR3 bases are TGTGCCAGCAGTCCCCGGGACAGCTTTAACTATGGCTACACCTTC.

This clone was detected only once. V gene TRBV9 combines with J gene TRBJ1-5; 7 bases fit TRBD1. With 4 bases clipped from V and 4 bases from J, the junction kept 8 bases outside the gene matches. Germline assignment: CDR1 SGDLS and CDR2 YYNGEE. The CDR3 is made up of 15 amino acids. The CDR3 loop reads CASSSTGLGNQPQHF. In DNA form, the CDR3 reads TGTGCCAGCAGCTCGACAGGGTTGGGGAATCAGCCCCAGCATTTT.

The V and J genes are TRBV6-6 and TRBJ1-5; no reliable D call. Trimming stripped 3 bases from V and 0 bases from J, with 12 bases between. Germline CDR1 is MNHNY and CDR2 is SVGAGI (reference sequence). The CDR3 is made up of 16 amino acids. The CDR3: CASSYQAPTSNQPQHF. The CDR3 DNA reads as TGTGCCAGCAGTTATCAGGCACCAACTAGCAATCAGCCCCAGCATTTT.

The chain combines TRBV19 with TRBJ1-5, with 10 bases identical to TRBD1. The length of the CDR3 is 16 residues. Per germline, CDR1 LNHDA and CDR2 SQIVND (reference sequence). J was trimmed by 6 bases and V by 6 bases; bases with no gene match: 11. The CDR3 is CASSRHGTGASQPQHF. CDR3 sequence (DNA): TGTGCCAGTAGCCGCCATGGGACAGGGGCCAGTCAGCCCCAGCATTTT.

The chain couples TRBV7-8 to TRBJ1-4; 8 bases are a match to TRBD1. The length of the CDR3 is 14 residues. Per germline, CDR1 SGHVS and CDR2 FQNEAQ. V gave up 6 bases and J gave up 3 bases; unmatched junction bases: 3. CDR3 DNA: TGTGCCAGCAGACAGGGGGGGTCTAATGAAAAACTGTTTTTT. It specifies CASRQGGSNEKLFF.

The chain joins TRBV7-2 to TRBJ1-4, with a tentative D call TRBD1 (6 bases). The germline CDR1 and CDR2 sequences are SGHTA and FQGNSA. This CDR3 has 18 amino acids. The germline V and J ends were trimmed by 3 bases and 6 bases, with 23 bases remaining between them. The CDR3 DNA reads as TGTGCCAGCAGCTTCTTTAATGGACAGAAAGGGTTTCATGAAAAACTGTTTTTT. Its protein product is CASSFFNGQKGFHEKLFF. The whole variable domain, filled in from reference TRBV7-2 and TRBJ1-4, reads GAGVSQSPSNKVTEKGKDVELRCDPISGHTALYWYRQSLGQGLEFLIYFQGNSAPDKSGLPSDRFSAERTGGSVSTLTIQRTQQEDSAVYLCASSFFNGQKGFHEKLFFGSGTQLSVL.

V gene TRBV7-6 combines with J gene TRBJ2-2; possible D gene TRBD1, 6 bases. CDR1 and CDR2 (germline): SGHVS, FNYEAQ. The V and J ends lost 5 bases and 3 bases respectively, with 13 bases between them. The CDR3 runs 15 residues. The CDR3 reads CASSPPRGYTGELFF. CDR3 DNA sequence: TGTGCCAGCAGCCCCCCCAGGGGATACACCGGGGAGCTGTTTTTT.